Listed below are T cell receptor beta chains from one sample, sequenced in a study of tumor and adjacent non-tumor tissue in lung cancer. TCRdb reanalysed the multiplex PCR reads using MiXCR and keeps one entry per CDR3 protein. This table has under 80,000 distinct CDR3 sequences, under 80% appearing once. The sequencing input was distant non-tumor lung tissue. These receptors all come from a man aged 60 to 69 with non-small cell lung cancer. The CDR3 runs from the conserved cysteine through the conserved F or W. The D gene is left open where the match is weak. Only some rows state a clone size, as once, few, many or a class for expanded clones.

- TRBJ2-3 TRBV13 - CTSSLARRNTDKQYF TGTACCAGCAGCTTAGCGAGACGGAACACAGATAAGCAGTATTTT
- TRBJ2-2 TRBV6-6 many CASSSTWGAGELFF TGTGCCAGCAGTTCCACCTGGGGCGCCGGGGAGCTGTTTTTT
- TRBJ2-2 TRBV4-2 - CASSQANLAGKLFF TGTGCCAGCAGCCAGGCCAACCTTGCCGGGAAGCTGTTTTTT
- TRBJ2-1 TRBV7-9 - CVNREVKGRGHEQFF TGTGTCAACAGGGAAGTTAAGGGACGTGGGCATGAGCAGTTCTTC
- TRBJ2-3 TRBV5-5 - CASSWWGERRDTQYF TGTGCCAGCAGCTGGTGGGGAGAACGGCGAGATACGCAGTATTTT
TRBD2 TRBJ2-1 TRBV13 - CASSLIGSGLYNEQFF TGTGCCAGTAGCTTAATTGGTAGCGGGCTTTACAATGAGCAGTTCTTC
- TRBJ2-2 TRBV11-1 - CAISFTSGTGEPFF TGCGCCATCAGCTTTACTAGTGGCACCGGGGAGCCGTTTTTT
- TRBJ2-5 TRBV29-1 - CSVDSCRTQYF TGCAGCGTTGACTCGTGTAGGACCCAGTACTTC
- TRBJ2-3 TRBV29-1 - CRVDAIASTDTQYF TGCAGGGTTGACGCGATAGCTAGCACAGATACGCAGTATTTT
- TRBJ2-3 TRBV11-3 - CASGSGPADGTDTQYF TGTGCCAGCGGCTCCGGGCCAGCAGATGGCACAGATACACAGTATTTT
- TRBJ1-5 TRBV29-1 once CRVGGGGNQPQHF TGCAGAGTGGGAGGTGGCGGGAATCAGCCCCAACATTTT
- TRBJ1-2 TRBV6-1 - CATSEGIRSYGYTF TGTGCCACCAGTGAAGGTATCAGATCATATGGCTACACCTTC
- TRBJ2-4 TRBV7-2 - CARSLDYQQAKNIQYF TGTGCAAGGAGCCTAGACTATCAGCAAGCCAAAAACATTCAGTACTTC
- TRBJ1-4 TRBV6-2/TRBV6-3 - CASSSTNRDEKLFF TGCGCCAGCAGTTCTACGAACAGGGATGAAAAACTGTTTTTT
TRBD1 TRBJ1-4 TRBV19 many CASSTGTATNEKLFF TGTGCCAGTAGTACCGGGACAGCAACTAATGAAAAACTGTTTTTT
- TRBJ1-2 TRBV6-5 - CASSNTSAVLRGYTF TGTGCCAGCAGTAACACCTCGGCTGTGCTGCGAGGCTACACCTTC
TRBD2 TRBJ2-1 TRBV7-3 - CASSLSSEVAGSNEQFF TGTGCCAGTAGCTTAAGTAGCGAGGTAGCGGGGTCCAATGAGCAGTTCTTC
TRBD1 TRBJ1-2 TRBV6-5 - CVSSRQGGINYGYTF TGTGTCAGCAGTCGACAGGGTGGAATTAACTATGGCTACACCTTC
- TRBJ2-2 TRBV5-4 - CASSSRTVNTVELFF TGTGCCAGCAGTTCCCGGACGGTTAACACCGTGGAGCTGTTTTTT
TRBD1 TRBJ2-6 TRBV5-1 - CASSSTRQGVTWGANFLTF TGCGCCAGCAGCTCTACTAGACAGGGGGTTACGTGGGGGGCCAACTTCCTGACTTTC
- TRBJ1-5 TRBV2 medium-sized CASSGHPGQPQHF TGTGCCAGCAGTGGACACCCGGGACAGCCCCAGCATTTT
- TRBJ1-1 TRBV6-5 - CANSTSTENTEAFF TGTGCCAACAGTACTTCTACAGAGAACACTGAAGCTTTCTTT
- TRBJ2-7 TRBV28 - CTSRGLKVAGGAYEQYF -
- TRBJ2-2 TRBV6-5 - CVSSYAGPNTGKLFF TGTGTCAGCAGTTACGCAGGTCCAAACACCGGGAAGCTGTTTTTT
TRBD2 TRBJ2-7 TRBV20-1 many CSARDAQRESYEQYF TGCAGTGCTAGAGATGCCCAGCGGGAGTCGTACGAGCAGTACTTC
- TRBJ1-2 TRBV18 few CASSPGANYGYTF TGTGCCAGCTCACCGGGTGCCAACTATGGCTACACCTTC
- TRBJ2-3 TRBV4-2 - CVSSQGGTSGTDTEYF TGTGTCAGCAGCCAAGGAGGCACCAGCGGCACAGATACGGAGTATTTT
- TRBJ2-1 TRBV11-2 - CASSIDPAASEQFF TGTGCCAGTAGCATAGATCCGGCAGCCTCCGAGCAGTTCTTC
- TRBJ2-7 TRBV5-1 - CASSLANNEQYF TGCGCCAGCAGCTTGGCGAATAACGAGCAGTACTTC
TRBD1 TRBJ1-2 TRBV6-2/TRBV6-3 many CASSYPGTGDYGYTF TGTGCCAGCAGTTACCCCGGGACAGGGGACTATGGCTACACCTTC
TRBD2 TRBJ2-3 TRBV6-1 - CVSSEAGSRLTDTQYF TGTGTCAGCAGTGAAGCGGGGTCTCGACTAACAGATACACAGTATTTT
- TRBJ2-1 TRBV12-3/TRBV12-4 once CASSLPQRDNNEQFF TGCGCCAGCAGTCTCCCCCAGCGGGACAATAATGAGCAGTTCTTC
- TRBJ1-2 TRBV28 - CASNPLGTINGYTF TGTGCCAGCAATCCACTAGGAACCATAAATGGCTACACCTTC
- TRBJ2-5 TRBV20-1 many CSAKDTTPETQYF TGCAGTGCTAAGGACACTACACCGGAGACCCAGTACTTC
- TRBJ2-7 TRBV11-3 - CASSLDPSTSYEQYF TGTGCCAGCAGCTTAGATCCTTCAACCTCCTACGAGCAGTACTTC
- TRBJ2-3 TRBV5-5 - CASSRGGKRPDTQYF TGTGCCAGCAGCCGTGGGGGAAAGCGGCCAGATACGCAGTATTTT
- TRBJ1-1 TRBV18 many CASSPGGGSEAFF TGTGCCAGCTCACCGGGGGGGGGAAGTGAAGCTTTCTTT
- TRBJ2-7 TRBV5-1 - CASSYKISGTYEQYF TGCGCCAGCAGCTACAAGATTAGCGGAACCTACGAGCAGTACTTC